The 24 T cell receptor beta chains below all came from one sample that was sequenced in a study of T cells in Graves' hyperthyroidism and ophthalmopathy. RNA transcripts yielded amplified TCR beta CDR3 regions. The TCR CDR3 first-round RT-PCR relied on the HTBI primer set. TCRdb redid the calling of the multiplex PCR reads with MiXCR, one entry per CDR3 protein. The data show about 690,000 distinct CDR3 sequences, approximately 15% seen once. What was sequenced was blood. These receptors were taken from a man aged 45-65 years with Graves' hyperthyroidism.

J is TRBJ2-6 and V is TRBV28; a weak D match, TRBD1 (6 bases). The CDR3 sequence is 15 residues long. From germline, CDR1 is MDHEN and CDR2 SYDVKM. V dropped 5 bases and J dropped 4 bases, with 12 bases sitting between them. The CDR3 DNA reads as TGTGCCAGCAGTGCCAGGGGCTCGGGGGCCAACGTCCTGACTTTC. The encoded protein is CASSARGSGANVLTF.

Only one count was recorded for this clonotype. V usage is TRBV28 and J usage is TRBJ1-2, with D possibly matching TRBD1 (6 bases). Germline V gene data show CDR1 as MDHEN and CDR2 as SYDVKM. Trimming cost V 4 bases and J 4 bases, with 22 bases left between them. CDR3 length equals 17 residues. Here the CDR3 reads CASSSLGGGRFVYGYTF. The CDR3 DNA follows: TGTGCCAGCAGTTCACTCGGCGGGGGGCGCTTCGTCTATGGCTACACCTTC.

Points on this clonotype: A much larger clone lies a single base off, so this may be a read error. The CDR3 sequence is CASNLVPLYEQYF. CDR3 in DNA: TGTGCCAGCAACTTAGTGCCTCTCTACGAGCAGTACTTC. V and J are TRBV11-2 and TRBJ2-7; D remains unclear. CDR1 is SGHAT, CDR2 FQNNGV, per germline. The CDR3 is made up of 13 amino acids. Full variable domain (missing parts from reference TRBV11-2 and TRBJ2-7): EAGVAQSPRYKIIEKRQSVAFWCNPISGHATLYWYQQILGQGPKLLIQFQNNGVVDDSQLPKDRFSAERLKGVDSTLKIQPAKLEDSAVYLCASNLVPLYEQYFGPGTRLTVT.

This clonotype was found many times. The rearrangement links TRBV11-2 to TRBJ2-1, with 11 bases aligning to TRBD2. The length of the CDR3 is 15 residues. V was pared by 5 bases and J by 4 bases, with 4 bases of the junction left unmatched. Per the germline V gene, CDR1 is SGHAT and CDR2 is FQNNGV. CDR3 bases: TGTGCCAGCAGCGTAGCGGGAGGGGATTACAATGAGCAGTTCTTC. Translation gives CASSVAGGDYNEQFF.

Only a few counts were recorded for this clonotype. CDR3 protein: CASSLTFPWDRSLSGNTIYF. The CDR3 nucleotides are TGTGCCAGCAGTTTAACTTTCCCTTGGGACAGATCCCTCTCTGGAAACACCATATATTTT. V and J are TRBV27 and TRBJ1-3, with 7 bases aligning to TRBD1. Trimming removed 2 bases from V and 0 bases from J; junction bases left unmatched: 16. Germline V gene data show CDR1 as MNHEY and CDR2 as SMNVEV (reference sequence). The CDR3 runs 20 residues.

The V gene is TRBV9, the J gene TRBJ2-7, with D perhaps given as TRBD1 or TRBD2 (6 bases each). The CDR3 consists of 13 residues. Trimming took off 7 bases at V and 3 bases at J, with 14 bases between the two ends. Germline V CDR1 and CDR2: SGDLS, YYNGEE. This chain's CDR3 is CASGGDNIYEQYF. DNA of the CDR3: TGTGCCAGCGGCGGGGACAATATCTACGAGCAGTACTTC. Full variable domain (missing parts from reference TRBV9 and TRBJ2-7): DSGVTQTPKHLITATGQRVTLRCSPRSGDLSVYWYQQSLDQGLQFLIQYYNGEERAKGNILERFSAQQFPDLHSELNLSSLELGDSALYFCASGGDNIYEQYFGPGTRLTVT.

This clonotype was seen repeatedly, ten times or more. CDR3 sequence reads: CASSPGLADFYEQYF. The CDR3 DNA follows: TGTGCCAGCAGCCCGGGACTAGCGGATTTTTACGAGCAGTACTTC. The V and J genes are TRBV2 and TRBJ2-7; 11 bases align to TRBD2. The junction had 8 bases not matched to a gene; V was cut back by 6 bases and J by 4 bases. This CDR3 has 15 residues. Germline CDR1 is SNHLY and CDR2 is FYNNEI.

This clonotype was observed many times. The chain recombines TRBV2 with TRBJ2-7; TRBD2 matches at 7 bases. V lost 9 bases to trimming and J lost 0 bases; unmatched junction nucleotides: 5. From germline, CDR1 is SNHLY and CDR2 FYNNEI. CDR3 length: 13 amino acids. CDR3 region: CASRLADSYEQYF. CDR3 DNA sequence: TGTGCCAGTCGGCTAGCGGACTCCTACGAGCAGTACTTC.

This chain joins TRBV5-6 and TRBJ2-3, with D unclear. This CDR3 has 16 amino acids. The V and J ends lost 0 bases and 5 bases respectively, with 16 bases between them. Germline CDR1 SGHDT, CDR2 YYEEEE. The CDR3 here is CASSLGRRKERDTQYF. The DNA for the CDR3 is TGTGCCAGCAGCTTGGGAAGAAGAAAAGAGAGAGATACGCAGTATTTT.

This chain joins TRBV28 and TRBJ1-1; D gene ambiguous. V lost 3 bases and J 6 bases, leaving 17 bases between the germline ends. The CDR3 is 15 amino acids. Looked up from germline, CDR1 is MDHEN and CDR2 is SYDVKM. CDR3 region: CASSFPSLSFPEAFF. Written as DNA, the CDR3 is TGTGCCAGCAGTTTCCCCAGTCTTAGCTTCCCTGAAGCTTTCTTT. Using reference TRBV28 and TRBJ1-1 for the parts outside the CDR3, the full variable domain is DVKVTQSSRYLVKRTGEKVFLECVQDMDHENMFWYRQDPGLGLRLIYFSYDVKMKEKGDIPEGYSVSREKKERFSLILESASTNQTSMYLCASSFPSLSFPEAFFGQGTRLTVV.

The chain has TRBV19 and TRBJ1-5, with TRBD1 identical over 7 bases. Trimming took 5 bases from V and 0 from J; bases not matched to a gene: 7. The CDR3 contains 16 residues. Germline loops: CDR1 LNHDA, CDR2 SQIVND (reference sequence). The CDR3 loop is CASSPNRGHSNQPQHF. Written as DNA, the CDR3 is TGTGCCAGTAGTCCAAACAGGGGTCATAGCAATCAGCCCCAGCATTTT.

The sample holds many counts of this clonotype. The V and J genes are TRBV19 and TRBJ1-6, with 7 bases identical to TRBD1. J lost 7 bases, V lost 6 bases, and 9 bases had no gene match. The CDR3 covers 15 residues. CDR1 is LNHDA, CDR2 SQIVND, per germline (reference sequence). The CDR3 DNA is TGTGCCAGTAGGGCCGGGACAGAGAAAAATTCACCCCTCCACTTT. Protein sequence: CASRAGTEKNSPLHF.

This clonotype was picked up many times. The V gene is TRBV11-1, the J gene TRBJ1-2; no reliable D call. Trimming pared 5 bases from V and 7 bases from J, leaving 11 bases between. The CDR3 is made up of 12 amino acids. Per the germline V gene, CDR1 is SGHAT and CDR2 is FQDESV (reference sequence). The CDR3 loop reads CASSPSRSGYTF. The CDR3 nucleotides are TGTGCCAGCAGCCCGAGTCGAAGTGGCTACACCTTC.

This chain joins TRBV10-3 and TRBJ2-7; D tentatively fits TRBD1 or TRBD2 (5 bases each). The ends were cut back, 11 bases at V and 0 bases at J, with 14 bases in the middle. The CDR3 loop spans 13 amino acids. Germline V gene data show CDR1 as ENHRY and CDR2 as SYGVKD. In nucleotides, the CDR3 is TGTGCCGCAGAGGGGTCTTCCTCCTACGAGCAGTACTTC. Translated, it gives CAAEGSSSYEQYF.

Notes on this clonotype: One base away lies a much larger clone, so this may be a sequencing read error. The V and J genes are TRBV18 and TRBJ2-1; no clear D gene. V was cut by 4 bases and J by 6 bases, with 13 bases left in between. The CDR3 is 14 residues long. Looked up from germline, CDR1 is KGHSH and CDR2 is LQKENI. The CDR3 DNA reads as TGTGCCAGCTCACAACCGGAGAGGTTCAATGAGCAGTTCTTC. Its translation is CASSQPERFNEQFF.

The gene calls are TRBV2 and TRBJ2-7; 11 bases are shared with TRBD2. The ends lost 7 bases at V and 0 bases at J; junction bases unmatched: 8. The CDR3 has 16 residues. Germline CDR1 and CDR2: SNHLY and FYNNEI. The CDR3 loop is CASMSVTSGNSYEQYF. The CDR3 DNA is TGTGCCAGCATGTCCGTGACTAGCGGGAACTCCTACGAGCAGTACTTC.

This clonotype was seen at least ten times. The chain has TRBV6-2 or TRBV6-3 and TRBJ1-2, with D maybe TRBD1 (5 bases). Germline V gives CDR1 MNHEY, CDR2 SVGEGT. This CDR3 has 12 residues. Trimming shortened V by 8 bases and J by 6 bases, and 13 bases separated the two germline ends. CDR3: CASGSRQNGYTF. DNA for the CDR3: TGTGCCAGCGGGTCCCGACAGAATGGCTACACCTTC.

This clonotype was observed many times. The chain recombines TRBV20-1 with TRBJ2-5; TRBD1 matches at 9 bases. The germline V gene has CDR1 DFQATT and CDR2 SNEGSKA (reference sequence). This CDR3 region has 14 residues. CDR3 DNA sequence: TGCAGCGCCCTAGCGGAACAGGGGGCAGAGACCCAGTACTTC. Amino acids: CSALAEQGAETQYF.

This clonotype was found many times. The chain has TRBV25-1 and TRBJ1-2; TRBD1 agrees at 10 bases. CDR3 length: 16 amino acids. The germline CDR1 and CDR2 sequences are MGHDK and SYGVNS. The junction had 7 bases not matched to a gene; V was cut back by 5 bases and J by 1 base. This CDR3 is CASSQDRGSVNYGYTF. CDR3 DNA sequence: TGTGCCAGCAGTCAGGACAGGGGGTCGGTTAACTATGGCTACACCTTC.

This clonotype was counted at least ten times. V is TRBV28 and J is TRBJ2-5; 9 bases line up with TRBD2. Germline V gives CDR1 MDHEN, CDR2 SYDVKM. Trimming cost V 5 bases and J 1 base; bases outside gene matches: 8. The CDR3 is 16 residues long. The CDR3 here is CASSIPGLALQETQYF. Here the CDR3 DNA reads TGTGCCAGCAGTATCCCTGGACTAGCGCTCCAAGAGACCCAGTACTTC. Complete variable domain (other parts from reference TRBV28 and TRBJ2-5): DVKVTQSSRYLVKRTGEKVFLECVQDMDHENMFWYRQDPGLGLRLIYFSYDVKMKEKGDIPEGYSVSREKKERFSLILESASTNQTSMYLCASSIPGLALQETQYFGPGTRLLVL.

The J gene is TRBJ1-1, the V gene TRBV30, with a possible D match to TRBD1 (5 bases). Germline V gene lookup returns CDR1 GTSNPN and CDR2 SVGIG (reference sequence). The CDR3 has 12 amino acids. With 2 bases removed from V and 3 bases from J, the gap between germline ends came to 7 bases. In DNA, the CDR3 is TGTGCCTGGAGTCGGGGCGACACTGAAGCTTTCTTT. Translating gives CAWSRGDTEAFF. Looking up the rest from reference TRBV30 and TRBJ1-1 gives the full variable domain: SQTIHQWPATLVQPVGSPLSLECTVEGTSNPNLYWYRQAAGRGLQLLFYSVGIGQISSEVPQNLSASRPQDRQFILSSKKLLLSDSGFYLCAWSRGDTEAFFGQGTRLTVV.

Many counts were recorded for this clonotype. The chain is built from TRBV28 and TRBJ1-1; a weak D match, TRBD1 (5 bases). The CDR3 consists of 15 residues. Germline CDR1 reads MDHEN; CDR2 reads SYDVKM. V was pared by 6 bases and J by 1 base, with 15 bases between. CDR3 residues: CASRFPGTGNTEAFF. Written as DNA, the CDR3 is TGTGCCAGCAGATTCCCCGGGACTGGGAACACTGAAGCTTTCTTT.

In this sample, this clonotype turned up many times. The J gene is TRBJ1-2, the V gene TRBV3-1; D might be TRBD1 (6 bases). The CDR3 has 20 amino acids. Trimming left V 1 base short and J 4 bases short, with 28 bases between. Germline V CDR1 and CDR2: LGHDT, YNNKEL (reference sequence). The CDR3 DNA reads TGTGCCAGCAGCCAAGGCCTATCCGACGTCCAGGGGTGGGAGTCCTATGGCTACACCTTC. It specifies CASSQGLSDVQGWESYGYTF.

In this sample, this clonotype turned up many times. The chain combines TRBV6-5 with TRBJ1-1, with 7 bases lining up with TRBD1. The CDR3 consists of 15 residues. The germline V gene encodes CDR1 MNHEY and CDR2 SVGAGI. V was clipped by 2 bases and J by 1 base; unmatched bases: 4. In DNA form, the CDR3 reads TGTGCCAGCAGTTACGGGGGACAGAGGAACACTGAAGCTTTCTTT. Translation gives CASSYGGQRNTEAFF.